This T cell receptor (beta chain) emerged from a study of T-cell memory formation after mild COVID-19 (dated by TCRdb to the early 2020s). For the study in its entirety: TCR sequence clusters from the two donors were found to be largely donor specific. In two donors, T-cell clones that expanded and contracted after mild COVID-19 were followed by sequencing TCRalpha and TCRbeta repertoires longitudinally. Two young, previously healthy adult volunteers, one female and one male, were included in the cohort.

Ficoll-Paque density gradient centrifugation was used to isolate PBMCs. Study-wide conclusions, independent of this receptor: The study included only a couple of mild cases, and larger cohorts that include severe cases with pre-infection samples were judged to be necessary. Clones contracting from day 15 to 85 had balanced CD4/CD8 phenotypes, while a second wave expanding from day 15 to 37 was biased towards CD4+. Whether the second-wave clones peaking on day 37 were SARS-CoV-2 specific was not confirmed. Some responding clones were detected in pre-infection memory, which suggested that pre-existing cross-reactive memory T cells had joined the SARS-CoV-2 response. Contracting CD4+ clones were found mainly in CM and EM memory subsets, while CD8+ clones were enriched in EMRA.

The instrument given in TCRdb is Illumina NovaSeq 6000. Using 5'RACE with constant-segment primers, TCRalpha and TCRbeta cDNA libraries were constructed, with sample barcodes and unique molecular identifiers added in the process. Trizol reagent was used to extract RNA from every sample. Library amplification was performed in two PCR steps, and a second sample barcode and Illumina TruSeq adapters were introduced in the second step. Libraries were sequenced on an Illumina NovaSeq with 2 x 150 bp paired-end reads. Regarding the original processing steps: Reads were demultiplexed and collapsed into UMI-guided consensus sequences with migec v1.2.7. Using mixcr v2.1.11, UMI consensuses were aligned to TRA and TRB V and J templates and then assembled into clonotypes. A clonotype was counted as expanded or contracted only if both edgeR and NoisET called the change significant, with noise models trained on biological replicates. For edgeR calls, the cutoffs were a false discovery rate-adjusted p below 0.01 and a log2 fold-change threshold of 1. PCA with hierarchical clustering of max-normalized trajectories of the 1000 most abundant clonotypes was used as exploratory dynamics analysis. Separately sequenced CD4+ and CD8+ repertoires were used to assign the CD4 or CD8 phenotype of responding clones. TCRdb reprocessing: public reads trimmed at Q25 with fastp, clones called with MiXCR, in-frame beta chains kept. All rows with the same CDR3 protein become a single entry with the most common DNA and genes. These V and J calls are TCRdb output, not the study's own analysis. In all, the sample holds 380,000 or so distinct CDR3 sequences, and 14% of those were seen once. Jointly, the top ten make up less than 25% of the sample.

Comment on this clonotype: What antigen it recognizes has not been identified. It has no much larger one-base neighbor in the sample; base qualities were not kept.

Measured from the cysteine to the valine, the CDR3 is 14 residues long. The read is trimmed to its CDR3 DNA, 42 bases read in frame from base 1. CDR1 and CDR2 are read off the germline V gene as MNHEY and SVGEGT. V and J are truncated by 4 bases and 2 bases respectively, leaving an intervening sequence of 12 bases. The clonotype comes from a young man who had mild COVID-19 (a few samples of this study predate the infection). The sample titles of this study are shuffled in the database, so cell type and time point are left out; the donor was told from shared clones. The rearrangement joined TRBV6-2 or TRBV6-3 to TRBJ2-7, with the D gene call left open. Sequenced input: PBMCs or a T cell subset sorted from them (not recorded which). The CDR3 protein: CASSSYMVPYEQYV. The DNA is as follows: TGTGCCAGCAGTTCATACATGGTTCCCTACGAGCAGTACGTC.